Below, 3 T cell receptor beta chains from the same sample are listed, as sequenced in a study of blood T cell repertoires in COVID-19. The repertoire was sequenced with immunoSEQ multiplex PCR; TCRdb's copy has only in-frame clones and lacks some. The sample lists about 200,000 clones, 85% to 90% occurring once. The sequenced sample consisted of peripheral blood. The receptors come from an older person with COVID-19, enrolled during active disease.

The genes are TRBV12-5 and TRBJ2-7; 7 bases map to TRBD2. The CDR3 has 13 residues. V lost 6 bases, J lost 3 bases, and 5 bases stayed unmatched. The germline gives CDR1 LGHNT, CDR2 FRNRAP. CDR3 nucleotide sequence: TGTGCTAGTGGCTGGGGGACTAACTACGAGCAGTACTTC. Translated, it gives CASGWGTNYEQYF.

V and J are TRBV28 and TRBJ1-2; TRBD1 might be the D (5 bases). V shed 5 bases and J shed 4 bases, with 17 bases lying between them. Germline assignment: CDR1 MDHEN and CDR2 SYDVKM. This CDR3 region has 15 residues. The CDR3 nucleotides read TGTGCCAGCAGTAGCACCATGGGGGGAGGCTATGGCTACACCTTC. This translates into CASSSTMGGGYGYTF.

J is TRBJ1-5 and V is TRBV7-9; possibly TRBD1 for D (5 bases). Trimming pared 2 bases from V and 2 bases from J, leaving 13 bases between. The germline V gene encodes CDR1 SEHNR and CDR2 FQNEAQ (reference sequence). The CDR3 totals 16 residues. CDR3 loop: CASSLRGEDGNQPQHF. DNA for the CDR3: TGTGCCAGCAGCTTACGGGGGGAGGATGGCAATCAGCCCCAGCATTTT.